The text below deals with one T cell receptor beta chain. Its antigen is not known. This sample was taken from a study of T cells expressing NK-cell markers. Study background: The sequencing cohort of eight donors included seven HCMV-seropositive individuals and one seronegative individual. Study-level findings and limits: Of the CD8+ T cell pool in six donors, about 1.0-7.5% was accounted for by dominant NKG2C+ clonotypes. The CD3+CD56-NKG2C+ fraction was also led by these clonotypes in a handful of donors.

Germline V gene lookup returns CDR1 DFQATT and CDR2 SNEGSKA (reference sequence). The length of the CDR3 is 13 residues. TCRdb reprocessed the 5' RACE reads, with one entry per CDR3 protein and no DNA. This table holds about 30,000 distinct CDR3 sequences. This TCR was sampled from a woman aged 18 to 75 in good health. Material: blood T cells: a sorted CD56 or NKG2C T cell subset, CD4+ or CD8+ T cells, or bulk PBMC T cells (not recorded which). The rearrangement uses TRBV20-1 and TRBJ2-2; TCRdb returns TRBD1, unconfirmable since there is no DNA. The CDR3 loop reads CSASTGLTGELFF.